Presented here are 30 T cell receptor beta chains from one specimen sequenced in a study of radiotherapy plus CTLA-4 blockade in lung cancer. The repertoire was sequenced with immunoSEQ multiplex PCR; TCRdb's copy has only in-frame clones and lacks some. The table has about 97,000 clones, about four fifths seen once; the top ten hold roughly 3.1%. The specimen comprised peripheral blood, sampled from a patient treated with radiotherapy plus ipilimumab. The receptors stem from a human donor with non-small cell lung cancer who had a partial response to radiotherapy plus ipilimumab. Some clones in this sample may be carry-over from other donors' samples.

In this sample, this clone turned up a few times. The chain employs TRBV5-4 and TRBJ1-1, with D tentatively TRBD1 (5 bases). CDR1 is SGHNT and CDR2 is YYREEE in the germline V gene (reference sequence). This CDR3 comprises 15 residues. V gave up 4 bases and J gave up 5 bases, with 18 bases separating them. CDR3 coding DNA: TGTGCCAGCAGCCACCCCGGGACTAGTCGGACTGAAGCTTTCTTT. This sequence encodes CASSHPGTSRTEAFF.

The chain couples TRBV7-2 to TRBJ2-5, with 11 bases lining up with TRBD1. From germline, CDR1 is SGHTA and CDR2 FQGNSA. The V segment lost 1 base and the J segment 1 base; nucleotides outside the gene matches: 5. The CDR3 runs 17 residues. The CDR3 reads CASSLGGQGASQETQYF. Here the CDR3 DNA reads TGTGCCAGCAGCTTAGGCGGACAGGGGGCGAGCCAAGAGACCCAGTACTTC.

The chain has TRBV6-1 and TRBJ2-2; 11 bases match TRBD2. The CDR3 is 15 amino acids. CDR1 is MNHNS and CDR2 is SASEGT in the germline V gene. V lost 7 bases and J lost 9; bases outside the gene matches: 10. CDR3 nucleotides: TGTGCCAGCACTAGCGGGAGGACTCAATCACGGGAGCTGTTTTTT. This codes for CASTSGRTQSRELFF.

V and J are TRBV28 and TRBJ1-2, with 10 nucleotides matching TRBD1. V was pared by 3 bases and J by 5 bases, with 9 bases of the junction left unmatched. Germline-derived CDR1 and CDR2 are MDHEN and SYDVKM. The CDR3 has 16 amino acids. The CDR3 region is CASSFGTGQGTYGYTF. The CDR3 DNA reads TGTGCCAGCAGTTTCGGGACGGGACAGGGGACGTATGGCTACACCTTC.

The chain employs TRBV10-2 and TRBJ1-5; no reliable D call. Germline lookup yields CDR1 WSHSY and CDR2 SAAADI. CDR3 length equals 13 residues. The V and J ends lost 6 bases and 9 bases respectively, with 15 bases between them. This CDR3 is CASRQDHGMPQHF. Written as DNA, the CDR3 is TGCGCCAGCAGACAAGACCACGGGATGCCCCAGCATTTT.

The rearrangement joins TRBV11-3 to TRBJ1-2, with a possible D match to TRBD1 (5 bases). This CDR3 contains 17 residues. With 0 bases removed from V and 6 bases from J, the gap between germline ends came to 20 bases. Per the germline V gene, CDR1 is SGHNT and CDR2 is YENEEA. The CDR3 spells CASSLDSHRGRVDGYTF. DNA for the CDR3: TGTGCCAGCAGCTTAGATTCTCATCGCGGCAGGGTCGATGGCTACACCTTC.

V is TRBV7-8 and J is TRBJ2-3; possibly TRBD1 for D (5 bases). V lost 5 bases and J 4 bases, leaving 16 bases between the germline ends. The CDR3 sequence is 15 residues long. Germline CDR1 reads SGHVS; CDR2 reads FQNEAQ. This chain's CDR3 is CASSAGWGSADTQYF. The DNA for the CDR3 is TGTGCCAGCAGCGCAGGGTGGGGAAGTGCAGATACGCAGTATTTT. The variable domain in full, with the rest retrieved from reference TRBV7-8 and TRBJ2-3, is GAGVSQSPRYKVAKRGQDVALRCDPISGHVSLFWYQQALGQGPEFLTYFQNEAQLDKSGLPSDRFFAERPEGSVSTLKIQRTQQEDSAVYLCASSAGWGSADTQYFGPGTRLTVL.

This clone was recorded once. The rearrangement uses TRBV30 and TRBJ1-2; TRBD1 agrees at 10 bases. Trimming at V came to 4 bases and at J to 6 bases, leaving 8 bases not matched to a gene. CDR3 size: 14 residues. Germline values: CDR1 GTSNPN, CDR2 SVGIG (reference sequence). CDR3: CAWNAGTGVHGYTF. Written as DNA, the CDR3 is TGTGCCTGGAATGCCGGGACAGGGGTCCATGGCTACACCTTC.

The V and J genes are TRBV11-2 and TRBJ2-3; 8 bases line up with TRBD1. V dropped 4 bases and J dropped 5; count of bases not matched to a gene: 5. Germline values: CDR1 SGHAT, CDR2 FQNNGV. CDR3 length: 14 residues. CDR3 sequence (DNA): TGTGCCAGCAGCTCCGGGACAGGACAAGATACGCAGTATTTT. Translating it yields CASSSGTGQDTQYF. Filled out from reference TRBV11-2 and TRBJ2-3, the complete variable domain reads EAGVAQSPRYKIIEKRQSVAFWCNPISGHATLYWYQQILGQGPKLLIQFQNNGVVDDSQLPKDRFSAERLKGVDSTLKIQPAKLEDSAVYLCASSSGTGQDTQYFGPGTRLTVL.

J is TRBJ1-1 and V is TRBV6-5; 9 bases are a match to TRBD1. J gave up 6 bases and V 4 bases, and 12 bases lay outside the gene matches. The CDR3 is made up of 16 amino acids. Germline assignment: CDR1 MNHEY and CDR2 SVGAGI. CDR3 sequence (DNA): TGTGCCAGCAGTTGGGGGGGGCCGGGACAGGGCTCTGAAGCTTTCTTT. Translated, it gives CASSWGGPGQGSEAFF.

The V gene is TRBV27, the J gene TRBJ1-1; TRBD1 agrees at 9 bases. V was pared by 7 bases and J by 4 bases, with 13 bases of the junction left unmatched. CDR3 size: 16 residues. Germline CDR1 MNHEY, CDR2 SMNVEV (reference sequence). The CDR3 spells CASTFTGGAFGTEAFF. The CDR3 DNA sequence: TGTGCCAGCACCTTTACAGGGGGCGCGTTTGGCACTGAAGCTTTCTTT.

V gene TRBV27 combines with J gene TRBJ2-5; 9 nucleotides match TRBD2. This CDR3 is 15 amino acids long. V lost 0 bases, J lost 5 bases, and 4 bases stayed unmatched. CDR1 and CDR2 from the germline V gene are MNHEY and SMNVEV (reference sequence). CDR3 loop: CASSLSFAGGETQYF. The DNA for the CDR3 is TGTGCCAGCAGTTTATCATTTGCGGGGGGGGAGACCCAGTACTTC.

This chain links TRBV12-5 with TRBJ2-3; D is possibly TRBD2 (5 bases). V lost 6 bases and J lost 0, with 16 bases in between. CDR1 and CDR2 from the germline V gene are LGHNT and FRNRAP. The CDR3 spans 16 residues. The CDR3 protein is CASGPGLLASTDTQYF. The CDR3 DNA follows: TGTGCTAGTGGACCCGGACTGTTAGCTAGCACAGATACGCAGTATTTT.

The genes are TRBV5-6 and TRBJ2-2, with D perhaps TRBD2 (6 bases). Germline values: CDR1 SGHDT, CDR2 YYEEEE. CDR3 length: 13 amino acids. Trimming removed 4 bases from V and 7 bases from J, with 11 bases in between. In nucleotides, the CDR3 is TGTGCCAGCAGCGAATTGGGGGGCGGGGAGCTGTTTTTT. Amino acid sequence: CASSELGGGELFF.

A few counts support this clone. V and J are TRBV27 and TRBJ2-7; no clear D gene. The CDR3 totals 15 residues. Trimming pared 0 bases from V and 4 bases from J, leaving 13 bases between. CDR1 MNHEY and CDR2 SMNVEV come from the germline V gene (reference sequence). The CDR3 is CASSLSAGLNYEQYF. The CDR3 region has the DNA TGTGCCAGCAGTTTATCGGCAGGTCTAAATTACGAGCAGTACTTC.

There are a few counts of this clone. The chain links TRBV5-1 to TRBJ2-5; the D gene is possibly TRBD1 (5 bases). In germline, CDR1 is SGHRS, CDR2 YFSETQ. V dropped 2 bases and J dropped 1 base, with 6 bases sitting between them. The CDR3 consists of 13 residues. CDR3 sequence: CASSFTGQETQYF. As DNA, the CDR3 is TGCGCCAGCAGCTTTACAGGCCAAGAGACCCAGTACTTC. The variable domain in full, completed from reference TRBV5-1 and TRBJ2-5, reads KAGVTQTPRYLIKTRGQQVTLSCSPISGHRSVSWYQQTPGQGLQFLFEYFSETQRNKGNFPGRFSGRQFSNSRSEMNVSTLELGDSALYLCASSFTGQETQYFGPGTRLLVL.

This clone came up a few times. The V gene is TRBV10-3, the J gene TRBJ1-1; D possibly corresponds to TRBD1 (6 bases). CDR1 ENHRY and CDR2 SYGVKD come from the germline V gene. V was pared by 6 bases and J by 3 bases, with 14 bases between. CDR3 length: 14 amino acids. CDR3 nucleotides: TGTGCCATCAGGGACCCGGGACACCACACTGAAGCTTTCTTT. It specifies CAIRDPGHHTEAFF.

The sample holds one count of this clone. J is TRBJ2-5 and V is TRBV19, with 11 bases aligning to TRBD2. Germline V gene lookup returns CDR1 LNHDA and CDR2 SQIVND (reference sequence). The CDR3 is 11 residues long. This CDR3 is CASGTSGTQYF. CDR3 bases: TGTGCTAGCGGGACTAGCGGGACCCAGTACTTC.

The chain joins TRBV5-6 to TRBJ1-4; weak D call: TRBD1 (5 bases). CDR3 length equals 13 residues. Germline loops: CDR1 SGHDT, CDR2 YYEEEE. V was clipped by 0 bases and J by 6 bases, with 6 bases between them. CDR3 in amino acids: CASSLAGYEKLFF. CDR3 DNA: TGTGCCAGCAGCTTGGCAGGGTATGAAAAACTGTTTTTT.

The rearrangement joins TRBV14 to TRBJ1-6; D gene uncertain. Germline lookup yields CDR1 SGHDN and CDR2 FVKESK. V lost 3 bases, J lost 6 bases, and 12 bases lay in between. The CDR3 spans 15 residues. CDR3 coding DNA: TGTGCCAGCAGCCAGTCCAGGATGCTTAATTCACCCCTCCACTTT. Its translation is CASSQSRMLNSPLHF.

The chain recombines TRBV5-1 with TRBJ2-1; TRBD2 matches at 10 bases. V lost 2 bases and J lost 8; bases outside the gene matches: 4. The CDR3 is made up of 14 amino acids. CDR1 is SGHRS, CDR2 YFSETQ, per germline. The CDR3 DNA follows: TGCGCCAGCAGCTTTAGCGGGAGGCAGGATGAGCAGTTCTTC. It specifies CASSFSGRQDEQFF.

The rearrangement uses TRBV7-2 and TRBJ2-2; 9 bases agree with TRBD2. The CDR3 extends over 15 amino acids. The junction had 2 bases not matched to a gene; V was cut back by 3 bases and J by 3 bases. CDR1 and CDR2 (germline): SGHTA, FQGNSA. The CDR3 DNA is TGTGCCAGCAGCTTGTCTAGCGGGGACACCGGGGAGCTGTTTTTT. It is translated as CASSLSSGDTGELFF.

The rearrangement links TRBV19 to TRBJ2-2; D is undetermined. In germline, CDR1 is LNHDA, CDR2 SQIVND (reference sequence). Between the trimmed V and J ends, which lost 6 bases and 9 bases, there was a span of 11 bases. This CDR3 contains 12 residues. CDR3 sequence (DNA): TGTGCCAGTAGACCCGTTGGGCGGGAGCTGTTTTTT. This sequence encodes CASRPVGRELFF.

The V gene is TRBV7-4, the J gene TRBJ2-5; TRBD1 might be the D (6 bases). The J call may be wrong; the DNA end is better matched by TRBJ2-7. Looked up from germline, CDR1 is SGHVT and CDR2 is SQSDAQ. The CDR3 runs to 15 residues. CDR3 bases: TGTGCCAGCAGCCTCGTCGGGGCAGGGGTGTACGAGCAGTACTTC. Translation gives CASSLVGAGVYEQYF.

The rearrangement uses TRBV19 and TRBJ1-5; 8 nucleotides align to TRBD1. Trimming removed 7 bases from V and 0 bases from J; junction bases left unmatched: 11. This CDR3 is 17 amino acids long. Germline assignment: CDR1 LNHDA and CDR2 SQIVND (reference sequence). CDR3 loop: CASTSGTGSYSNQPQHF. In DNA form, the CDR3 reads TGTGCCAGTACTTCCGGGACAGGTTCTTATAGCAATCAGCCCCAGCATTTT.

The chain carries TRBV9 and TRBJ2-3; 8 bases align to TRBD2. The V segment lost 5 bases and the J segment 4 bases; nucleotides outside the gene matches: 9. There are 15 residues in the CDR3. The germline CDR1 and CDR2 sequences are SGDLS and YYNGEE. Here the CDR3 DNA reads TGTGCCAGCAGTACGGGGGGGACCCCGGCAGATACGCAGTATTTT. As protein: CASSTGGTPADTQYF.

The chain carries TRBV6-5 and TRBJ2-1, with TRBD2 as a possible D gene (5 bases). Between the trimmed V and J ends, which lost 2 bases and 1 base, there was a span of 12 bases. The germline CDR1 and CDR2 sequences are MNHEY and SVGAGI. This CDR3 spans 16 amino acids. CDR3 region: CASSYELGGSYNEQFF. In DNA, the CDR3 is TGTGCCAGCAGTTACGAACTAGGAGGTTCCTACAATGAGCAGTTCTTC.

This clone was observed at least ten times. The chain employs TRBV4-3 and TRBJ2-7; 8 nucleotides agree with TRBD2. After removal of 2 bases from V and 2 bases from J, the junction contained 14 bases not matched to a gene. CDR1 is LGHNA, CDR2 YSLEER, per germline. The CDR3 loop spans 18 amino acids. The CDR3 nucleotides read TGCGCCAGCAGCCAATCTCGGACTCAGCGGGGGTCTCCCTACGAGCAGTACTTC. As protein: CASSQSRTQRGSPYEQYF.

The chain recombines TRBV10-3 with TRBJ1-5; D is unresolved. The CDR3 sequence is 12 residues long. Germline V gene sequence: CDR1 ENHRY, CDR2 SYGVKD. V lost 4 bases, J lost 3 bases, and 4 bases lay in between. Written as DNA, the CDR3 is TGTGCCATCAGTGGGCACAATCAGCCCCAGCATTTT. This sequence encodes CAISGHNQPQHF.

The CDR3 DNA is TGTGCCAGCGGCTCTTGGGGCGGGGGGCAAGAGACCCAGTACTTC. As protein: CASGSWGGGQETQYF. The V gene is TRBV7-6, the J gene TRBJ2-5; 8 bases align to TRBD2. The ends lost 8 bases at V and 2 bases at J; junction bases unmatched: 10. The germline gives CDR1 SGHVS, CDR2 FNYEAQ. The length of the CDR3 is 15 residues.